One and the same sample provided the 20 T cell receptor beta chains below, sequenced in a study of CD8 T cells in Susac syndrome. With random hexamers, reverse transcription was performed on roughly 0.5 to 1 ug of RNA. TCRdb reanalysed the immunoSEQ multiplex PCR reads using MiXCR and keeps one entry per CDR3 protein. The table records around 110,000 distinct CDR3 sequences, 95% to 96% of them present only once. Sequenced: CD4+ T cells from PBMCs. Source of these receptors: a human donor with Susac syndrome.

CDR3: CASSQSGRGIQYF. As DNA, the CDR3 is TGTGCCAGCAGCCAGAGCGGTAGGGGCATTCAGTACTTC. The chain uses TRBV6-2 or TRBV6-3 and TRBJ2-4; the D call may be TRBD1 or TRBD2 (5 bases each). Trimming shortened V by 6 bases and J by 9 bases, and 15 bases separated the two germline ends. This CDR3 is built from 13 residues. Germline loops: CDR1 MNHEY, CDR2 SVGEGT.

The chain's CDR3 is CASSLADRNIQYF. In nucleotides, the CDR3 is TGTGCCAGCAGCTTAGCGGACAGAAACATTCAGTACTTC. This chain links TRBV7-8 with TRBJ2-4; D might be TRBD1 (6 bases). Germline CDR1 and CDR2: SGHVS and FQNEAQ. CDR3 length: 13 residues. The ends were cut back, 0 bases at V and 6 bases at J, with 6 bases in the middle. Full variable domain (missing parts from reference TRBV7-8 and TRBJ2-4): GAGVSQSPRYKVAKRGQDVALRCDPISGHVSLFWYQQALGQGPEFLTYFQNEAQLDKSGLPSDRFFAERPEGSVSTLKIQRTQQEDSAVYLCASSLADRNIQYFGAGTRLSVL.

The chain is built from TRBV9 and TRBJ2-7; D is uncertain. The germline CDR1 and CDR2 sequences are SGDLS and YYNGEE. Deletions cut 4 bases from V and 4 bases from J, with 15 bases between. The CDR3 sequence is 14 residues long. CDR3 loop: CASSPARERYEQYF. The CDR3 region has the DNA TGTGCCAGCAGCCCCGCGCGCGAAAGGTACGAGCAGTACTTC.

This chain uses TRBV7-9 with TRBJ2-1, with TRBD2 matching 7 bases. This CDR3 comprises 14 residues. V lost 1 base, J lost 10 bases, and 7 bases stayed unmatched. CDR1 and CDR2 (germline): SEHNR, FQNEAQ (reference sequence). In nucleotides, the CDR3 is TGTGCCAGCAGCTTAGACGGCGGGAGAGGCGAGCAGTTCTTC. Its protein product is CASSLDGGRGEQFF.

The J gene is TRBJ2-1, the V gene TRBV7-9; possibly TRBD1 or TRBD2 for D (6 bases each). CDR3 length equals 16 residues. Germline loops: CDR1 SEHNR, CDR2 FQNEAQ (reference sequence). V lost 7 bases, J lost 8 bases, and 24 bases lay in between. CDR3 sequence (DNA): TGTGCCAGCACCCCTCCCGGGAATTTGGGGGGCTATGAGCAGTTCTTC. As protein: CASTPPGNLGGYEQFF.

The chain employs TRBV29-1 and TRBJ2-2; D might be TRBD1 (6 bases). Trimming cost V 4 bases and J 2 bases, with 17 bases left between them. The germline V gene has CDR1 SQVTM and CDR2 ANQGSEA. CDR3 length: 16 residues. CDR3 coding DNA: TGCAGCGTTGTGAGCCAGGACAGTCCTAACACCGGGGAGCTGTTTTTT. It encodes CSVVSQDSPNTGELFF.

The chain uses TRBV28 and TRBJ1-3; D unclear. Germline-derived CDR1 and CDR2 are MDHEN and SYDVKM. V was shortened by 1 base and J by 4 bases, with 2 bases between the two germline ends. The CDR3 has 12 amino acids. CDR3 DNA: TGTGCCAGCAGTTTATTCGGAAACACCATATATTTT. Protein sequence: CASSLFGNTIYF.

This chain links TRBV18 with TRBJ1-2; D perhaps matches TRBD1 (5 bases). The CDR3 contains 15 residues. CDR1 is KGHSH, CDR2 LQKENI, per germline. Between the trimmed V and J ends, which lost 3 bases and 4 bases, there was a span of 15 bases. The CDR3 DNA sequence: TGTGCCAGCTCACCGGGCAGGGTGCGATTCTATGGCTACACCTTC. Its translation is CASSPGRVRFYGYTF.

This clonotype has just one count. The CDR3 spells CASSREFGQYNEQFF. In DNA, the CDR3 is TGTGCCAGCTCACGTGAGTTTGGACAGTACAATGAGCAGTTCTTC. The chain recombines TRBV18 with TRBJ2-1; maybe TRBD1 (6 bases). The germline gives CDR1 KGHSH, CDR2 LQKENI. Trimming removed 4 bases from V and 4 bases from J, with 14 bases in between. The CDR3 contains 15 residues. Full variable domain (outside the CDR3, taken from reference TRBV18 and TRBJ2-1): NAGVMQNPRHLVRRRGQEARLRCSPMKGHSHVYWYRQLPEEGLKFMVYLQKENIIDESGMPKERFSAEFPKEGPSILRIQQVVRGDSAAYFCASSREFGQYNEQFFGPGTRLTVL.

This chain connects TRBV7-2 to TRBJ1-1; D gene ambiguous. This CDR3 is 13 amino acids long. The germline V gene has CDR1 SGHTA and CDR2 FQGNSA. Trimming removed 3 bases at V and 5 bases at J, with 10 bases between. CDR3 DNA sequence: TGTGCCAGCAGCTTTAGCCTCTTGACTGAAGCTTTCTTT. Residues: CASSFSLLTEAFF.

The chain is built from TRBV5-1 and TRBJ2-3; D is uncertain. The length of the CDR3 is 12 residues. Per the germline V gene, CDR1 is SGHRS and CDR2 is YFSETQ. The ends were cut back, 0 bases at V and 3 bases at J, with 2 bases in the middle. This chain's CDR3 is CASSLETDTQYF. In DNA form, the CDR3 reads TGCGCCAGCAGCTTGGAGACAGATACGCAGTATTTT.

This sequence joins TRBV7-9 and TRBJ2-3; 10 bases line up with TRBD1. CDR3 length: 16 amino acids. In germline, CDR1 is SEHNR, CDR2 FQNEAQ (reference sequence). V lost 4 bases, J lost 2 bases, and 6 bases stayed unmatched. CDR3 protein: CASSSTGGHPTDTQYF. In DNA, the CDR3 is TGTGCCAGCAGCTCGACAGGGGGCCATCCCACAGATACGCAGTATTTT.

The chain carries TRBV5-4 and TRBJ2-1; 7 bases align to TRBD2. The germline gives CDR1 SGHNT, CDR2 YYREEE (reference sequence). The CDR3 length is 14 residues. The V segment lost 4 bases and the J segment 5 bases; nucleotides outside the gene matches: 6. The CDR3 DNA reads TGTGCCAGCAGCCCGAGCGGGACCCACAATGAGCAGTTCTTC. Amino acids: CASSPSGTHNEQFF.

The rearrangement links TRBV7-2 to TRBJ2-4, with D perhaps TRBD2 (6 bases). The germline V gene encodes CDR1 SGHTA and CDR2 FQGNSA. This CDR3 has 14 amino acids. With 5 bases removed from V and 2 bases from J, the gap between germline ends came to 10 bases. CDR3 DNA sequence: TGTGCCAGCAGCCTTCGCGGGACCAAAAACATTCAGTACTTC. As protein: CASSLRGTKNIQYF.

A few counts support this clonotype. The rearrangement uses TRBV18 and TRBJ2-1, with TRBD1 matching 7 bases. This CDR3 has 14 amino acids. V shed 6 bases and J 2 bases; nucleotides not matched to a gene: 4. From germline, CDR1 is KGHSH and CDR2 LQKENI. CDR3 sequence reads: CASSPGTAYNEQFF. CDR3 nucleotides: TGTGCCAGCTCCCCCGGGACAGCCTACAATGAGCAGTTCTTC.

The chain couples TRBV20-1 to TRBJ1-1; possibly TRBD1 for D (5 bases). The CDR3 covers 12 residues. V was pared by 1 base and J by 3 bases, with 6 bases between. Germline V lookup: CDR1 DFQATT, CDR2 SNEGSKA (reference sequence). The CDR3 region is CSARGQYTEAFF. The CDR3 coding sequence is TGCAGTGCTAGAGGACAGTACACTGAAGCTTTCTTT.

J is TRBJ2-5 and V is TRBV5-5, with D possibly being TRBD2 (6 bases). The CDR3 is made up of 15 amino acids. V dropped 0 bases and J dropped 1 base, with 10 bases sitting between them. The germline V gene has CDR1 SGHKS and CDR2 YYEKEE (reference sequence). Here the CDR3 DNA reads TGTGCCAGCAGCTTGGAAGGGACTCCCCAAGAGACCCAGTACTTC. Translation gives CASSLEGTPQETQYF.

V and J are TRBV20-1 and TRBJ2-3; no firm D call. CDR1 and CDR2 (germline): DFQATT, SNEGSKA (reference sequence). This CDR3 comprises 16 residues. Trimming removed 0 bases from V and 2 bases from J, with 15 bases in between. The CDR3 nucleotides read TGCAGTGCTAGAGATTTAGAAGTTGTGTCCACAGATACGCAGTATTTT. Residues: CSARDLEVVSTDTQYF.

V and J are TRBV6-5 and TRBJ2-5; D is undetermined. Germline lookup yields CDR1 MNHEY and CDR2 SVGAGI. The CDR3 consists of 15 residues. Trimming pared 5 bases from V and 1 base from J, leaving 14 bases between. The CDR3 here is CASSTRPGAQETQYF. The CDR3 nucleotides read TGTGCCAGCAGTACGAGGCCGGGTGCCCAAGAGACCCAGTACTTC.

J is TRBJ1-4 and V is TRBV20-1, with D unresolved. The CDR3 has 12 amino acids. CDR1 is DFQATT and CDR2 is SNEGSKA in the germline V gene (reference sequence). Deletions cut 1 base from V and 8 bases from J, with 8 bases between. CDR3 nucleotide sequence: TGCAGTGCTAGAGTTTATGAGGAAAAACTGTTTTTT. This codes for CSARVYEEKLFF.